A selection of T cell receptor beta chains follows, all from one sample in a study of blood T cell repertoires in COVID-19. TCRdb's copy holds only in-frame clones and misses some; the assay was immunoSEQ multiplex PCR. The sample lists under 200,000 clones; 85% were seen once. Sequences were obtained from peripheral blood. The receptors stem from a woman at least 80 years old with acute or convalescent COVID-19. The CDR3 runs from the conserved cysteine through the conserved F or W. The D gene is left open where the match is weak. Size is stated for part of the rows, as once, few or many counts, or as a class when the clone is expanded.

abundance: -; v_gene: TRBV2; j_gene: TRBJ2-1; d_gene: TRBD1; CDR3nt: TGTGCCAGCAGTTACAGGTCAGGGGGAAGCGATGAGCAGTTCTTC; CDR3aa: CASSYRSGGSDEQFF
abundance: -; v_gene: TRBV19; j_gene: TRBJ1-4; d_gene: -; CDR3nt: TGTGCCAGTGGCACTGGGGAGGGTGAAAAACTGTTTTTT; CDR3aa: CASGTGEGEKLFF
abundance: -; v_gene: TRBV4-3; j_gene: TRBJ2-4; d_gene: TRBD1; CDR3nt: TGCGCCAGCAGCCCACGGACAGGCTTAGCCAAAAACATTCAGTACTTC; CDR3aa: CASSPRTGLAKNIQYF
abundance: -; v_gene: TRBV7-8; j_gene: TRBJ2-5; d_gene: -; CDR3nt: TGTGCCAGCAGCTTAGGCGGTCGGCGGGATGGTGAGACCCAGTACTTC; CDR3aa: CASSLGGRRDGETQYF
abundance: -; v_gene: TRBV7-2; j_gene: TRBJ2-7; d_gene: -; CDR3nt: TGTGCCAGCAGTTTGGGTGGCGGGTCTAAATACGAGCAGTACTTC; CDR3aa: CASSLGGGSKYEQYF
abundance: -; v_gene: TRBV9; j_gene: TRBJ1-2; d_gene: -; CDR3nt: TGTGCCAGCAGCGTAGGAAACCAACAGGTCTATGGCTACACCTTC; CDR3aa: CASSVGNQQVYGYTF
abundance: -; v_gene: TRBV30; j_gene: TRBJ1-5; d_gene: TRBD1; CDR3nt: TGTGCCTGGAGTGCGACAGGGGTCCAGCCCCAGCATTTT; CDR3aa: CAWSATGVQPQHF
abundance: -; v_gene: TRBV24-1; j_gene: TRBJ2-1; d_gene: -; CDR3nt: TGTGCCACCAGTGATGGGGCTAGATGGGGCAATGAGCAGTTCTTC; CDR3aa: CATSDGARWGNEQFF
abundance: -; v_gene: TRBV6-6; j_gene: TRBJ2-7; d_gene: -; CDR3nt: TGTGCCAGCAGTTTCTGGAGCTCCTACGAGCAGTACTTC; CDR3aa: CASSFWSSYEQYF
abundance: -; v_gene: TRBV19; j_gene: TRBJ1-5; d_gene: -; CDR3nt: TGTGCCAGTATGGGCTTAAGGCGCAATCAGCCCCAGCATTTT; CDR3aa: CASMGLRRNQPQHF
abundance: few; v_gene: TRBV2; j_gene: TRBJ1-1; d_gene: TRBD1; CDR3nt: TGTGCCAGCGAAGGGACAGGGAACACTGAAGCTTTCTTT; CDR3aa: CASEGTGNTEAFF
abundance: -; v_gene: TRBV28; j_gene: TRBJ2-3; d_gene: -; CDR3nt: TGTGCCAGCAGTTTTCGGGTGGTTACGCAGTATTTT; CDR3aa: CASSFRVVTQYF
abundance: -; v_gene: TRBV27; j_gene: TRBJ1-2; d_gene: TRBD1; CDR3nt: TGTGCCAGCAGTTTTCTGGACAGGGAAGTAAATGGCTACACCTTC; CDR3aa: CASSFLDREVNGYTF